These T cell receptor beta chains were read from a single sample in a study of T cells in Graves' hyperthyroidism and ophthalmopathy. Each CDR3 protein gets one entry after TCRdb re-called the multiplex PCR reads with MiXCR. The sample carries 650,000 to 750,000 distinct CDR3 sequences, less than 15% recorded once. Material for sequencing was blood. Receptors originate from a young woman with Graves' hyperthyroidism. Both conserved end residues are part of each CDR3. The D gene is left open where the match is weak. A clone size is listed for some rows: how often the clone was seen (once, few, many), or a class if it is expanded.

TRBJ1-3	few	.	TRBV2	TGTGCCAGCAGTGAATTGAGGTCCGGAAACACCATATATTTT	CASSELRSGNTIYF
TRBJ2-7	few	.	TRBV6-2/TRBV6-3	TGTGCCACTCGGACTGACTTCTACGAGCAGTACTTC	CATRTDFYEQYF
TRBJ1-5	many	TRBD1	TRBV7-2	TGTGCCAGCAGCATGCGACAGGGTAATCAGCCCCAGCATTTT	CASSMRQGNQPQHF
TRBJ1-4	many	.	TRBV4-1	TGCGCCAGCAGCCCCCGTTCGGTCTGGGGGGACGATGAAAAACTGTTTTTT	CASSPRSVWGDDEKLFF
TRBJ2-7	.	.	TRBV20-1	TGCAGCGCTAGGTTCCTCTGGGGGACCCCCTACGAGCAGTACTTC	CSARFLWGTPYEQYF
TRBJ1-4	many	.	TRBV27	TGTGCCAGCATTGAAAAACTGTTTTTT	CASIEKLFF
TRBJ1-1	.	.	TRBV18	TGTGCCAGCTCACCCGATTCTTTGGGTATGGGCGGCACTGAAGCTTTCTTT	CASSPDSLGMGGTEAFF
TRBJ1-2	few	.	TRBV5-6	TGTGCCAGCAGCTTGGACAGGGACCCTAACTATGGCTACACCTTC	CASSLDRDPNYGYTF
TRBJ2-7	many	.	TRBV7-2	TGTGCCAGCAGCCGAATGGTAGAAACCTACGAGCAGTACTTC	CASSRMVETYEQYF
TRBJ2-1	few	TRBD2	TRBV2	TGTGCCAGCAGTGACCGCCGAGGGACTAGCGGGAGGGCTTCCTACAATGAGCAGTTCTTC	CASSDRRGTSGRASYNEQFF
TRBJ2-5	many	TRBD2	TRBV20-1	TGCAGTGGGTCCTTAGTGGCGGGAGTCGGAGAGACCCAGTACTTC	CSGSLVAGVGETQYF
TRBJ2-5	many	.	TRBV28	TGTGCCAGCACCCCGGCCCAGGGCGGGACCCAGTACTTC	CASTPAQGGTQYF
TRBJ2-4	many	TRBD2	TRBV5-1	TGCGCCAGCAGCCATGGGACTAGCGGGACCGGGGGCATTCAGTACTTC	CASSHGTSGTGGIQYF
TRBJ1-1	.	.	TRBV7-2	TGTGCCAGCAGCACGAGGATGGGAATGAACACTGAAGCTTTCTTT	CASSTRMGMNTEAFF
TRBJ1-5	many	TRBD1	TRBV7-8	TGTGCCAGCAGCTTATACGACAGGGGTCGCAATCAGCCCCAGCATTTT	CASSLYDRGRNQPQHF
TRBJ1-1	.	.	TRBV5-1	TGCGCCAGCAGCCCCCCTGGACTTAAGAACACTGAAGCTTTCTTT	CASSPPGLKNTEAFF
TRBJ1-1	few	TRBD1	TRBV6-5	TGTGCCAGCAGTTTACTCAAGACAGGGGGCGACACTGAAGCTTTCTTT	CASSLLKTGGDTEAFF
TRBJ2-7	many	TRBD1	TRBV3-1	TGTGCCAGCAGCCAAGTTCCCGGGACAGGGCACTACGAGCAGTACTTC	CASSQVPGTGHYEQYF
TRBJ2-7	many	.	TRBV5-1	TGCGCCAGCAGCTTGGCTCTCTCCTACGAGCAGTACTTC	CASSLALSYEQYF
TRBJ2-1	many	TRBD2	TRBV11-2	TGTGCCAGCATCCCGACTAGCGGGGTCTCCTACAATGAGCAGTTCTTC	CASIPTSGVSYNEQFF
TRBJ2-1	.	.	TRBV6-1	TGTGCCAGCACCCCAAACGGGGGGCTAGTCGTAAATGAGCAGTTCTTC	CASTPNGGLVVNEQFF
TRBJ1-6	few	TRBD1	TRBV6-5	TGTGCCAGCAGTTACCCTCCGGGACAGGGCAATTCACCCCTCCACTTT	CASSYPPGQGNSPLHF
TRBJ2-3	many	.	TRBV28	TGTGCCAGCAGTTCGCTAGCAAAACTCACAGATACGCAGTATTTT	CASSSLAKLTDTQYF
TRBJ2-7	many	.	TRBV28	TGTGCCAGCAGTTTATGGGGGGAGAACTACGAGCAGTACTTC	CASSLWGENYEQYF
TRBJ1-5	.	TRBD1	TRBV4-1	TGCGCCAGCAGCCAAGACAGGGGGCCTCAGCCCCAGCAGTTT	CASSQDRGPQPQQF
TRBJ1-2	many	.	TRBV28	TGTGCCAGCAGTCCCTGGGACTACTATGGCTACACCTTC	CASSPWDYYGYTF
TRBJ1-1	many	TRBD1	TRBV29-1	TGCAGCGTTCTTCCAGGGGGGAACACTGAAGCTTTCTTT	CSVLPGGNTEAFF
TRBJ1-2	many	.	TRBV7-8	TGTGCCAGCAGCTTAAAACAGGACTATGGCTACACCTTC	CASSLKQDYGYTF
TRBJ2-3	few	.	TRBV7-9	TGTGCCAGCAGCATAAGCGGGAGCACAGATACGCAGTATTTT	CASSISGSTDTQYF
TRBJ1-1	few	.	TRBV28	.	CASSLRTFGAVNTEAFF
TRBJ2-7	few	TRBD1	TRBV19	TGTGCCAGTAGTATCTGGGCAGGGGGTACCTACGAGCAGTACTTC	CASSIWAGGTYEQYF
TRBJ2-7	many	TRBD2	TRBV18	TGTGCCAGCTCACTCACCGGGACTACCATCTACGAGCAGTACTTC	CASSLTGTTIYEQYF
TRBJ2-7	many	.	TRBV7-6	TGTGCCAGCAGCTTATCCGGGCGGTACGAGCAGTACTTC	CASSLSGRYEQYF
TRBJ2-2	.	TRBD1	TRBV3-1	TGTGCCAGCGCCCAGGGGGCCGACGGGGAGCTGTTTTTT	CASAQGADGELFF
TRBJ2-1	.	TRBD2	TRBV24-1	TGTGCCACCAGTGGCGGTCCCCCTCTAGCGGGAGGAGACAATGAGCAGTTCTTC	CATSGGPPLAGGDNEQFF
TRBJ2-1	many	TRBD2	TRBV24-1	TGTGCCACCAGTGACCGGGGACTAGCGGGAGAATCGCGCTTCAGCTCCTACAATGAGCAGTTCTTC	CATSDRGLAGESRFSSYNEQFF
TRBJ1-1	few	.	TRBV10-2	TGCGCCATAGGCATCGGAGGGAACACTGAAGCTTTCTTT	CAIGIGGNTEAFF